The 13 T cell receptor beta chains below all came from one sample that was sequenced in a study of early T cells in non-severe SARS-CoV-2 infection. TCRdb used MiXCR to reprocess the 5' RACE reads, holding one entry per CDR3 protein. The sample lists some 66,000 distinct CDR3 sequences; around 8.7% were seen once. Sample: whole blood. The receptors stem from an adult who was a healthcare worker with PCR-confirmed SARS-CoV-2 infection or an uninfected control (not recorded which).

The table lists this clonotype with many counts. This sequence joins TRBV30 and TRBJ2-7; D might be TRBD1 (5 bases). The length of the CDR3 is 13 residues. CDR1 is GTSNPN and CDR2 is SVGIG in the germline V gene (reference sequence). Trimming shortened V by 4 bases and J by 0 bases, and 10 bases separated the two germline ends. The CDR3 coding sequence is TGTGCCTGGACAGGGTTGTTCTCCTACGAGCAGTACTTC. Translation gives CAWTGLFSYEQYF.

This clonotype was detected many times. The chain combines TRBV6-2 or TRBV6-3 with TRBJ2-2; D call uncertain. The CDR3 is 12 residues long. Germline V lookup: CDR1 MNHEY, CDR2 SVGEGT. V lost 2 bases to trimming and J lost 7 bases, with 5 bases between them. CDR3 coding DNA: TGTGCCAGCAGTTACAATAACGGGGAGCTGTTTTTT. This codes for CASSYNNGELFF.

This clonotype was seen many times. The chain recombines TRBV5-1 with TRBJ1-4; tentatively, D is TRBD1 (5 bases). Germline CDR1 is SGHRS and CDR2 is YFSETQ. The V end was cut by 4 bases, the J end by 6 bases, with 16 bases between. The CDR3 length is 15 residues. CDR3 sequence (DNA): TGCGCCAGCAGCCCCTCGGGACGGCTCGATGAAAAACTGTTTTTT. It encodes CASSPSGRLDEKLFF.

J is TRBJ1-5 and V is TRBV7-2; D ambiguous. In germline, CDR1 is SGHTA, CDR2 FQGNSA. V lost 1 base, J lost 3 bases, and 10 bases lay in between. The CDR3 is 15 residues long. The CDR3 reads CASSLDSSINQPQHF. CDR3 coding DNA: TGTGCCAGCAGCTTAGACTCATCTATCAATCAGCCCCAGCATTTT.

This clonotype has a handful of counts. V is TRBV5-4 and J is TRBJ2-3, with unresolved D. The ends were cut back, 5 bases at V and 3 bases at J, with 10 bases in the middle. Per the germline V gene, CDR1 is SGHNT and CDR2 is YYREEE (reference sequence). The CDR3 has 13 residues. CDR3 in amino acids: CASREFGTDTQYF. In DNA form, the CDR3 reads TGTGCCAGCAGAGAGTTCGGGACAGATACGCAGTATTTT.

This chain connects TRBV9 to TRBJ1-2; 9 nucleotides line up with TRBD1. Germline lookup yields CDR1 SGDLS and CDR2 YYNGEE. CDR3 length: 15 amino acids. The V and J ends lost 3 bases and 1 base, in that order; junction bases with no gene match: 4. CDR3 sequence (DNA): TGTGCCAGCAGCGCCTCGGGACAGGGTAACTATGGCTACACCTTC. Translated, it gives CASSASGQGNYGYTF.

This clonotype was seen repeatedly, ten times or more. V and J are TRBV18 and TRBJ2-1; 7 bases fit TRBD1. V lost 5 bases and J lost 1; bases outside the gene matches: 5. Germline lookup yields CDR1 KGHSH and CDR2 LQKENI. The length of the CDR3 is 15 residues. In nucleotides, the CDR3 is TGTGCCAGCTCAGAAACAGGGGAATCCTACAATGAGCAGTTCTTC. It specifies CASSETGESYNEQFF.

CDR3 protein: CSVTLAWGNSYEQYF. CDR3 nucleotide sequence: TGCAGCGTGACCCTAGCGTGGGGGAACTCCTACGAGCAGTACTTC. This chain joins TRBV29-1 and TRBJ2-7; TRBD2 might be the D (6 bases). Per the germline V gene, CDR1 is SQVTM and CDR2 is ANQGSEA. The CDR3 is made up of 15 amino acids. V dropped 6 bases and J dropped 0 bases, with 18 bases sitting between them.

This clonotype was found a few times. This chain connects TRBV12-3 or TRBV12-4 to TRBJ2-7; no definite D call. V shed 8 bases and J shed 7 bases, with 12 bases lying between them. The CDR3 loop spans 11 amino acids. This chain's CDR3 is CASSSRVEQYF. The CDR3 DNA sequence: TGTGCCAGCTCCTCCCGAGTAGAGCAGTACTTC.

In its sample, this clonotype was seen a few times. The chain employs TRBV12-3 or TRBV12-4 and TRBJ1-3, with D perhaps TRBD1 (6 bases). The CDR3 runs to 14 residues. V was shortened by 1 base and J by 3 bases, with 7 bases between the two germline ends. CDR3 sequence reads: CASSLGTVGNTIYF. The CDR3 nucleotides read TGTGCCAGCAGTTTAGGGACAGTTGGAAACACCATATATTTT.

In this sample, this clonotype turned up many times. This chain connects TRBV29-1 to TRBJ2-1, with TRBD1 identical over 10 bases. Per germline, CDR1 SQVTM and CDR2 ANQGSEA. The CDR3 covers 15 residues. With 7 bases clipped from V and 0 bases from J, the junction kept 6 bases outside the gene matches. CDR3 amino acids: CSGTGQGSSYNEQFF. The CDR3, as DNA: TGCAGCGGGACGGGACAGGGGAGCTCCTACAATGAGCAGTTCTTC.

This clonotype was seen repeatedly, ten times or more. J is TRBJ2-5 and V is TRBV6-1, with 8 bases fitting TRBD1. The CDR3 has 13 residues. Germline CDR1 and CDR2: MNHNS and SASEGT. J was trimmed by 4 bases and V by 7 bases; bases with no gene match: 5. The CDR3 reads CASKDRAVETQYF. Here the CDR3 DNA reads TGTGCCAGCAAGGACAGGGCGGTAGAGACCCAGTACTTC.

This clonotype appeared a few times. This sequence joins TRBV27 and TRBJ2-7; the match to TRBD1 covers 9 bases. Looked up from germline, CDR1 is MNHEY and CDR2 is SMNVEV (reference sequence). This CDR3 is 15 amino acids long. J lost 7 bases, V lost 3 bases, and 10 bases had no gene match. The CDR3: CASSFLGQGAGEQYF. Written as DNA, the CDR3 is TGTGCCAGCAGTTTCTTGGGACAGGGTGCGGGTGAGCAGTACTTC.